This T cell receptor (beta chain) was profiled in a study of blood T cell repertoires in COVID-19 (dated by TCRdb to between 2020 and 2021). For context, the study as a whole: Samples from collaborators originated in the United States, Italy and Spain and spanned both the acute and convalescent phases of COVID-19. Sample metadata almost always included a de-identified subject ID, COVID-19 status, age in years and sex. Where available, HLA class I and class II types were taken from metadata supplied by the sample provider and were not determined by assay-based typing. The prospective study material was composed of cDNA or gDNA derived from T cells, B-cell-depleted T cells, or PBMCs. The dataset comprised deeply sampled blood TCRbeta repertoires from subjects exposed to, actively infected with, or recovered from COVID-19. The samples were drawn from the first 160 participants of the ongoing ImmuneRACE study and from some 1,300 subjects provided by 6 global collaborators. The repertoires were released in a freely available public database meant as a resource for research on the immune response to SARS-CoV-2. General findings and caveats noted by the study authors: The quantity of clinical and demographic metadata differed by source and by participant and was supplied without curation.

Another Seattle source contributed samples from volunteer blood donors who had recovered from COVID-19. Collaborating institutions collected whole blood in K2EDTA tubes following their own protocols. For TCRbeta analysis, collaborators shipped samples in one of three forms: frozen whole blood, isolated PBMCs, or DNA extracted from either of those sample types. CDR1 and CDR2 are drawn from the germline V gene: WSHSY, SAAADI. The junction shows trimming of 4 bases on V and 8 bases on J, and the gene matches do not reach 6 bases of it. The CDR3 numbers 15 residues from cysteine through phenylalanine. The retained sequence is limited to the CDR3, 45 bases, with the frame set at the first base. TCRbeta CDR3 regions were amplified from genomic DNA using the immunoSEQ Assay, a bias-controlled multiplex PCR. The paper's data handling went like this. The number of nucleated cells in each sample was estimated by amplification of reference gene primers within the assay. To quantify the absolute abundance of each unique TCRbeta CDR3 rearrangement, sequence reads were collapsed and filtered. For each sample, productive Simpson clonality was calculated as the square root of Simpson's diversity index across productive rearrangements. The table was pulled from immuneACCESS by TCRdb, which kept in-frame rearrangements only. Such tables lose some clones; where checked, under half of the loss comes from unresolved V genes, and the rest has no known cause. From that table come the V and J calls and clone size; the DNA was used to work out D and trimming. The sample table records roughly 140,000 clones; roughly 80% of these occur just once. The ten largest make up about 3.5% of the sample.

Details on this clone: Its binding antigen is unknown. No base qualities exist here, and no much larger clone lies one base off it.

Input material: peripheral blood. The receptor chain draws on TRBV10-2 and TRBJ2-1; 12 bases in the middle match TRBD1. This receptor was identified in an older man who had recovered from COVID-19. The CDR3 region has the sequence CASSARDRGRDEQFF. The nucleotide sequence reads as follows: TGCGCCAGCAGTGCCCGGGACAGGGGGCGGGATGAGCAGTTCTTC.